Given below is one TCR beta chain in context. The CDR3 extends over 15 amino acids. The V end was cut by 8 bases, the J end by 7 bases, with 21 bases between. Germline V lookup: CDR1 SNHLY, CDR2 FYNNEI. This sample stems from a study of blood T cell repertoires in COVID-19. As for the study in general: The United States, Italy and Spain provided the acute and convalescent COVID-19 samples.

Original processing methods: Estimation of nucleated cell counts was performed using reference gene primer amplification. The data were produced by immunoSEQ multiplex PCR, yet TCRdb's version contains in-frame clones alone and is incomplete. V and J calls and clone size are as listed in that table; D and trimming were resolved from the DNA. The sample lists 150,000 to 250,000 clones, 94% occurring once. Specimen: peripheral blood. The chain employs TRBV2 and TRBJ1-5; D remains unclear. The TCR comes from a man aged 30-40 years with COVID-19, enrolled during active disease. The CDR3 nucleotides are TGTGCCAGCCTTGAATTGAATTCAGCGGGCCAGCCCCAGCATTTT. Translated, it gives CASLELNSAGQPQHF.